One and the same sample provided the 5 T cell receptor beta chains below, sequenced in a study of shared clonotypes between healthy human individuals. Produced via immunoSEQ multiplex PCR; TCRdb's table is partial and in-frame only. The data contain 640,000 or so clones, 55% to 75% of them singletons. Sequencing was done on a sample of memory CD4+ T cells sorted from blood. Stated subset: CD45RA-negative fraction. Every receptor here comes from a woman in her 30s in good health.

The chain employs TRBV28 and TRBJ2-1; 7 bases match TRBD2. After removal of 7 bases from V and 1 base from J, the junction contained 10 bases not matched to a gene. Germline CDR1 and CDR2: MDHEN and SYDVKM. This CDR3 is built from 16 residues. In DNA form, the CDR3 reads TGTGCCAGCACCCCTCGACTGGGGGGGTCCTACAATGAGCAGTTCTTC. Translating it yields CASTPRLGGSYNEQFF.

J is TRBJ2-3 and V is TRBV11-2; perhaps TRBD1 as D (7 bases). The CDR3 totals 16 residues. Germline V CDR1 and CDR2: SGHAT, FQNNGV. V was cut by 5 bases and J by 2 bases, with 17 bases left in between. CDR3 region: CASSLSAGQNTDTQYF. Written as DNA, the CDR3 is TGTGCCAGCAGCCTAAGCGCGGGACAGAACACAGATACGCAGTATTTT.

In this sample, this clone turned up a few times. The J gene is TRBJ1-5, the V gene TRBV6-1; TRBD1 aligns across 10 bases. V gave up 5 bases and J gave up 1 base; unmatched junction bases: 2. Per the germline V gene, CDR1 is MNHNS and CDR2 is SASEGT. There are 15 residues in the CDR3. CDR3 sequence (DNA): TGTGCCAGCAGTAGACAGGGGGCGAGCAATCAGCCCCAGCATTTT. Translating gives CASSRQGASNQPQHF.

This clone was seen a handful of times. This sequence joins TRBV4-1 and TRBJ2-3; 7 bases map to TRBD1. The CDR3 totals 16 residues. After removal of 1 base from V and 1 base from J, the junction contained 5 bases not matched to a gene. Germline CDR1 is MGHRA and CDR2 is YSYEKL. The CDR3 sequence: CASSQGEGAGTDTQYF. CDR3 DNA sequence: TGCGCCAGCAGCCAAGGAGAGGGGGCAGGCACAGATACGCAGTATTTT.

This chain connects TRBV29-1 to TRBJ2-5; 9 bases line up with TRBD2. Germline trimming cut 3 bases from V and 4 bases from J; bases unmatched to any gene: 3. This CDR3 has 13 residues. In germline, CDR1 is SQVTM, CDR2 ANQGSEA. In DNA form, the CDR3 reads TGCAGCGTTGAGACTAGCGGCACAGAGACCCAGTACTTC. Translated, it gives CSVETSGTETQYF.